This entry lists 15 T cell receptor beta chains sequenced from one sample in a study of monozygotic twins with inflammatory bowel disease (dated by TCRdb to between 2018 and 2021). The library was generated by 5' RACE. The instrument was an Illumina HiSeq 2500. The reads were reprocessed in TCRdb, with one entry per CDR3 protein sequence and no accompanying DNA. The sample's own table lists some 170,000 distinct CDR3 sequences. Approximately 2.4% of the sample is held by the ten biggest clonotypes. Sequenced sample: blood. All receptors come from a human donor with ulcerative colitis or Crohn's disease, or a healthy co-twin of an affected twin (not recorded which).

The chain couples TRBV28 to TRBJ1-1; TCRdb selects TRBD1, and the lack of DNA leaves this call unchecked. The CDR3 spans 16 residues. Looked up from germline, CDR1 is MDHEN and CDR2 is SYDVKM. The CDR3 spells CASSLYPGVPGTEAFF.

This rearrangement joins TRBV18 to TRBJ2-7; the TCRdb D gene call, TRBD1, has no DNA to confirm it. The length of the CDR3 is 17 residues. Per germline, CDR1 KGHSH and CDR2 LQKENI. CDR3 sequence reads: CASSPGAGIKGFYEQYF.

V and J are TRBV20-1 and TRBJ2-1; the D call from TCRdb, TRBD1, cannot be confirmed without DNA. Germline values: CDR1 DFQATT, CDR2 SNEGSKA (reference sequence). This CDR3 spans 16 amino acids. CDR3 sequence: CSARDPSGGDNNEQFF.

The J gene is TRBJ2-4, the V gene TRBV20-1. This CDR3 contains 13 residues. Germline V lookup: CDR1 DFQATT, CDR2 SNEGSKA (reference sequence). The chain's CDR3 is CSAYGGPKNIQYF.

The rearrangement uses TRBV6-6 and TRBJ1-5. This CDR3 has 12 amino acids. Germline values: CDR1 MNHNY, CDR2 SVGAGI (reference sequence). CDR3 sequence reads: CASSHRVQPQHF.

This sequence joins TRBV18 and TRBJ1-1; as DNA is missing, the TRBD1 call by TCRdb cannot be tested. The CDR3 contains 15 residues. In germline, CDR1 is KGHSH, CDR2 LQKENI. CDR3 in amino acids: CASSPLGGLNTEAFF. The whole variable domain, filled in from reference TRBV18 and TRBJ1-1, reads NAGVMQNPRHLVRRRGQEARLRCSPMKGHSHVYWYRQLPEEGLKFMVYLQKENIIDESGMPKERFSAEFPKEGPSILRIQQVVRGDSAAYFCASSPLGGLNTEAFFGQGTRLTVV.

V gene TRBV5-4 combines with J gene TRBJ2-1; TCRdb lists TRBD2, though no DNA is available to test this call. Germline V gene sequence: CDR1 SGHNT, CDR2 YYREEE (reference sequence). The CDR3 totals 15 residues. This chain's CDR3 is CASSLEREAYNEQFF.

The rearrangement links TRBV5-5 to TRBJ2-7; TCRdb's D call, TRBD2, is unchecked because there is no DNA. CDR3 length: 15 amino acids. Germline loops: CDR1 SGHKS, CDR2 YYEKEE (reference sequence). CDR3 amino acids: CASRPPHGSAYEQYF.

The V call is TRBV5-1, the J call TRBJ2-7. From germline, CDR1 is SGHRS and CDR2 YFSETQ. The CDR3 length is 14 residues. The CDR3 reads CASSLAASKYEQYF. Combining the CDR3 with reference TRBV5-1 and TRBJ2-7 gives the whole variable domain KAGVTQTPRYLIKTRGQQVTLSCSPISGHRSVSWYQQTPGQGLQFLFEYFSETQRNKGNFPGRFSGRQFSNSRSEMNVSTLELGDSALYLCASSLAASKYEQYFGPGTRLTVT.

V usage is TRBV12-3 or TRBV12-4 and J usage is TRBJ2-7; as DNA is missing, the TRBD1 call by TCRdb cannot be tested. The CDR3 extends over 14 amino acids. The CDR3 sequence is CASSLRDRAAEQYF.

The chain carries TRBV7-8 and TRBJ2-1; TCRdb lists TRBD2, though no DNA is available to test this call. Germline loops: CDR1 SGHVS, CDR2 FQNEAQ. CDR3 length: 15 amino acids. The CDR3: CASSYGSGTYNEQFF.

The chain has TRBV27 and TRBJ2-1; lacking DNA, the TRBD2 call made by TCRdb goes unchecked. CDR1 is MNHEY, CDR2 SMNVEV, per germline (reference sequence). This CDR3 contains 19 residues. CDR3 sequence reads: CASSSAGTTLTSSYNEQFF.

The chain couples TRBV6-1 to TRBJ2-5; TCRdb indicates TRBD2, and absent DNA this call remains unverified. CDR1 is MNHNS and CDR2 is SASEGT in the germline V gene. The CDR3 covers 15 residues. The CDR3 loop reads CASSTQSSGQETQYF.

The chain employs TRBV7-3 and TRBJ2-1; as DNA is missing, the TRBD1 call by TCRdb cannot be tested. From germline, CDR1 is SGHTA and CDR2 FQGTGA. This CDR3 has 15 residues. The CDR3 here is CASSLEVGAYNEQFF. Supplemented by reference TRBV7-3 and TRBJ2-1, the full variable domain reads GAGVSQTPSNKVTEKGKYVELRCDPISGHTALYWYRQSLGQGPEFLIYFQGTGAADDSGLPNDRFFAVRPEGSVSTLKIQRTERGDSAVYLCASSLEVGAYNEQFFGPGTRLTVL.

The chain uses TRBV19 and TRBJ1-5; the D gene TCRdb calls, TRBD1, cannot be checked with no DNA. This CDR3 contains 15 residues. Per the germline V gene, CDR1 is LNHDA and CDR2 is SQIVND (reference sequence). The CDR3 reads CASSIDGRVDQPQHF.